The 27 T cell receptor beta chains given below trace back to one sample, sequenced in a study of blood T cell repertoires in COVID-19 (dated by TCRdb to the early 2020s). The method was the immunoSEQ multiplex PCR assay. TCRdb carries this immuneACCESS record with in-frame sequences only. Its versions omit some clonotypes, under half of them owing to an unresolved V gene in the studies checked, with the rest unexplained. This sample gives 250,000 to 300,000 clones in total; 80% to 90% of them show up just once. Jointly, the top ten make up approximately 2% of the sample. The sample consisted of PBMCs or T cells enriched from blood (not recorded which). The origin of the receptors is a woman aged 50 to 60 who had recovered from COVID-19.

The chain carries TRBV5-6 and TRBJ1-2, with D perhaps matching TRBD1 (5 bases). V gave up 3 bases and J gave up 4 bases, with 16 bases separating them. The germline V gene encodes CDR1 SGHDT and CDR2 YYEEEE. This CDR3 has 15 residues. This CDR3 is CASSSQSGGIYGYTF. The CDR3 coding sequence is TGTGCCAGCAGCTCCCAGTCCGGGGGGATCTATGGCTACACCTTC.

J is TRBJ2-2 and V is TRBV6-6; D unclear. Germline lookup yields CDR1 MNHNY and CDR2 SVGAGI (reference sequence). This CDR3 is 13 amino acids long. The V and J ends lost 7 bases and 0 bases respectively, with 6 bases between them. The CDR3: CASKSSNTGELFF. DNA of the CDR3: TGTGCCAGCAAGAGTTCGAACACCGGGGAGCTGTTTTTT.

The J gene is TRBJ2-2, the V gene TRBV2; D remains unclear. This CDR3 is built from 13 residues. V was clipped by 3 bases and J by 3 bases, with 5 bases between them. Looked up from germline, CDR1 is SNHLY and CDR2 is FYNNEI. DNA for the CDR3: TGTGCCAGCAGTGAGTCTCACACCGGGGAGCTGTTTTTT. Its protein product is CASSESHTGELFF.

The chain combines TRBV18 with TRBJ1-1, with D hard to call. CDR1 and CDR2 from the germline V gene are KGHSH and LQKENI. This CDR3 comprises 14 residues. Trimming pared 3 bases from V and 5 bases from J, leaving 13 bases between. The chain's CDR3 is CASSPPAGRTEAFF. For the CDR3, the DNA is TGTGCCAGCTCACCCCCGGCGGGGAGGACTGAAGCTTTCTTT.

The chain couples TRBV9 to TRBJ1-6; maybe TRBD1 (5 bases). Trimming pared 4 bases from V and 8 bases from J, leaving 10 bases between. CDR3 length: 13 residues. Germline V CDR1 and CDR2: SGDLS, YYNGEE. The CDR3, as DNA: TGTGCCAGCAGCAGAGCCAGGGATTCACCCCTCCACTTT. It codes for CASSRARDSPLHF.

The chain couples TRBV6-5 to TRBJ2-7; D is ambiguous. Germline V CDR1 and CDR2: MNHEY, SVGAGI. The length of the CDR3 is 13 residues. V lost 3 bases and J lost 1, with 7 bases in between. The CDR3 is CASSYSESYEQYF. As DNA, the CDR3 is TGTGCCAGCAGTTATTCCGAGTCCTACGAGCAGTACTTC.

This clone appeared a single time. The chain is built from TRBV5-1 and TRBJ2-7, with 8 bases aligning to TRBD2. J was trimmed by 6 bases and V by 0 bases; bases with no gene match: 8. This CDR3 is built from 15 residues. In germline, CDR1 is SGHRS, CDR2 YFSETQ. CDR3 sequence: CASSLVGLAGREQYF. The DNA for the CDR3 is TGCGCCAGCAGCTTGGTTGGACTAGCAGGGCGCGAGCAGTACTTC.

The V call is TRBV11-2, the J call TRBJ2-2, with D maybe TRBD2 (5 bases). This CDR3 comprises 17 residues. CDR1 is SGHAT, CDR2 FQNNGV, per germline. With 5 bases removed from V and 4 bases from J, the gap between germline ends came to 20 bases. CDR3: CASSPPVTGLGTGELFF. CDR3 nucleotide sequence: TGTGCCAGCAGCCCTCCAGTAACCGGACTGGGCACCGGGGAGCTGTTTTTT.

The chain combines TRBV6-5 with TRBJ1-3, with a tentative D call TRBD1 (5 bases). CDR3 length: 13 amino acids. Germline-derived CDR1 and CDR2 are MNHEY and SVGAGI. Trimming left V 8 bases short and J 4 bases short, with 12 bases between. The CDR3 DNA follows: TGTGCCAGCCTAGACAGTTACGGAAACACCATATATTTT. This gives the protein CASLDSYGNTIYF.

This clone appeared once. The V gene is TRBV21-1, the J gene TRBJ1-1; the D call of TRBD1 is as the table states it, not checked on the DNA. TRBV21-1 is tagged as a pseudogene. This CDR3 spans 14 amino acids. CDR3 amino acids: CASSKQAGRTEAFF. The CDR3 DNA reads as TGTGCCAGCAGCAAACAGGCAGGGCGGACTGAAGCTTTCTTT.

The chain links TRBV10-3 to TRBJ2-1, with a weak D call TRBD1 (5 bases). This CDR3 contains 17 residues. Germline V CDR1 and CDR2: ENHRY, SYGVKD. Trimming left V 6 bases short and J 2 bases short, with 20 bases between. The CDR3 nucleotides read TGTGCCATCAGCGAACAGGAGAAGCTGGTTACCTACAATGAGCAGTTCTTC. It yields the protein CAISEQEKLVTYNEQFF.

The sample holds many counts of this clone. The chain has TRBV24-1 and TRBJ2-1; TRBD1 matches at 7 bases. Looked up from germline, CDR1 is KGHDR and CDR2 is SFDVKD. The CDR3 has 12 amino acids. V shed 4 bases and J 13 bases; nucleotides not matched to a gene: 6. This chain's CDR3 is CATSEGTAIQFF. As DNA, the CDR3 is TGTGCCACCAGTGAGGGGACAGCAATACAGTTCTTC.

The gene calls are TRBV6-5 and TRBJ2-1; TRBD2 is a possible D gene (6 bases). Germline V lookup: CDR1 MNHEY, CDR2 SVGAGI. Trimming stripped 6 bases from V and 10 bases from J, with 16 bases between. The CDR3 is made up of 13 amino acids. DNA for the CDR3: TGTGCCAGCAGACAGACACTAGCATCCGAGCAGTTCTTC. This translates into CASRQTLASEQFF.

The rearrangement uses TRBV24-1 and TRBJ2-1; 12 nucleotides agree with TRBD2. CDR1 is KGHDR, CDR2 SFDVKD, per germline. The CDR3 is 15 residues long. V lost 4 bases and J lost 10; bases outside the gene matches: 7. The CDR3 protein is CATSEIGTSGSEQFF. CDR3 sequence (DNA): TGTGCCACCAGTGAGATCGGGACTAGCGGGTCAGAGCAGTTCTTC.

The chain links TRBV19 to TRBJ2-2; no clear D. Germline assignment: CDR1 LNHDA and CDR2 SQIVND (reference sequence). V lost 7 bases and J lost 5, with 14 bases in between. The CDR3 extends over 14 amino acids. The CDR3 loop is CASTLSPGTGELFF. CDR3 nucleotides: TGTGCCAGTACACTCTCCCCAGGTACCGGGGAGCTGTTTTTT.

The chain uses TRBV5-5 and TRBJ1-1, with 9 nucleotides matching TRBD1. Germline lookup yields CDR1 SGHKS and CDR2 YYEKEE (reference sequence). The CDR3 length is 15 residues. V dropped 3 bases and J dropped 4; count of bases not matched to a gene: 7. CDR3 nucleotides: TGTGCCAGCAGCTCTCCGGGACAGGGAGCCACTGAAGCTTTCTTT. Its translation: CASSSPGQGATEAFF.

This clone appeared a single time. The chain joins TRBV3-1 (or the pseudogene TRBV3-2) to TRBJ2-3; D is possibly TRBD1 (5 bases). CDR3 size: 17 residues. The V and J ends lost 6 bases and 2 bases respectively, with 21 bases between them. Per germline, CDR1 LGHDT and CDR2 YNNKEL (reference sequence). CDR3 in DNA: TGTGCCAGCAGTCCATTTCTAGGGGCGAGCTCCACAGATACGCAGTATTTT. It encodes CASSPFLGASSTDTQYF.

V is TRBV19 and J is TRBJ1-2, with TRBD1 identical over 7 bases. Germline V lookup: CDR1 LNHDA, CDR2 SQIVND (reference sequence). CDR3 size: 14 residues. V gave up 3 bases and J gave up 0 bases; unmatched junction bases: 1. CDR3 in DNA: TGTGCCAGTAGTATCGGACAGGCTAACTATGGCTACACCTTC. Amino acids: CASSIGQANYGYTF.

The chain carries TRBV5-1 and TRBJ1-1, with TRBD1 matching over 8 bases. The CDR3 spans 14 residues. Per the germline V gene, CDR1 is SGHRS and CDR2 is YFSETQ. V was clipped by 4 bases and J by 4 bases; unmatched bases: 6. This chain's CDR3 is CASSAGGLGTEAFF. The CDR3 DNA follows: TGCGCCAGCAGCGCAGGGGGCCTCGGCACTGAAGCTTTCTTT.

Comments on this clone: The same CDR3 can be traced to other DNA sequences in this sample. V usage is TRBV7-9 and J usage is TRBJ1-4; no clear D gene. V was cut by 6 bases and J by 0 bases, with 8 bases left in between. Germline assignment: CDR1 SEHNR and CDR2 FQNEAQ (reference sequence). The CDR3 has 14 residues. For the CDR3, the DNA is TGTGCCAGCAGTCTCCAGTCAACTAATGAAAAACTGTTTTTT. It translates to CASSLQSTNEKLFF.

The CDR3 DNA reads TGTGCCAGCTCACCTTTGGACAGGGGTAGTTATAATTCACCCCTCCACTTT. This encodes CASSPLDRGSYNSPLHF. The chain links TRBV18 to TRBJ1-6, with 9 positions matching TRBD1. Germline assignment: CDR1 KGHSH and CDR2 LQKENI. The CDR3 spans 17 residues. V lost 3 bases and J lost 4; bases outside the gene matches: 7.

The rearrangement uses TRBV28 and TRBJ1-2; D possibly corresponds to TRBD1 (6 bases). The V gene's germline CDR1 is MDHEN and CDR2 SYDVKM. The CDR3 runs to 13 residues. Trimming pared 5 bases from V and 2 bases from J, leaving 9 bases between. The CDR3 region has the DNA TGTGCCAGCAGTGAGGACAGCAACTATGGCTACACCTTC. It specifies CASSEDSNYGYTF.

The chain is built from TRBV5-1 and TRBJ2-7, with TRBD1 as a possible D gene (6 bases). The CDR3 has 15 residues. Germline assignment: CDR1 SGHRS and CDR2 YFSETQ. Trimming left V 3 bases short and J 0 bases short, with 13 bases between. CDR3 residues: CASSSLTGVSYEQYF. CDR3 nucleotide sequence: TGCGCCAGCAGCTCGTTGACAGGCGTCTCCTACGAGCAGTACTTC. The whole variable domain, filled in from reference TRBV5-1 and TRBJ2-7, reads KAGVTQTPRYLIKTRGQQVTLSCSPISGHRSVSWYQQTPGQGLQFLFEYFSETQRNKGNFPGRFSGRQFSNSRSEMNVSTLELGDSALYLCASSSLTGVSYEQYFGPGTRLTVT.

The V and J genes are TRBV28 and TRBJ1-5; D is possibly TRBD1 (6 bases). The germline V and J ends were trimmed by 6 bases and 1 base, with 13 bases remaining between them. This CDR3 contains 15 residues. Per the germline V gene, CDR1 is MDHEN and CDR2 is SYDVKM. Written as DNA, the CDR3 is TGTGCCAGCAGCAATACAGGGAGAAGCAATCAGCCCCAGCATTTT. Its translation is CASSNTGRSNQPQHF.

V and J are TRBV2 and TRBJ2-5; TRBD1 might be the D (5 bases). This CDR3 spans 16 amino acids. Germline V gives CDR1 SNHLY, CDR2 FYNNEI. V was trimmed by 3 bases and J by 1 base, leaving 15 bases between them. This CDR3 is CASSDPWTYSQETQYF. CDR3 nucleotides: TGTGCCAGCAGTGACCCTTGGACATATTCCCAAGAGACCCAGTACTTC.

J is TRBJ1-2 and V is TRBV14, with a possible D match to TRBD1 (5 bases). Trimming left V 4 bases short and J 7 bases short, with 10 bases between. This CDR3 has 12 residues. CDR1 and CDR2 from the germline V gene are SGHDN and FVKESK. The CDR3 is CASSPGRGGYTF. CDR3 DNA sequence: TGTGCCAGCAGCCCAGGAAGGGGTGGCTACACCTTC.

This chain's CDR3 is CASRSTGVVEAFF. The CDR3 DNA is TGTGCCAGCAGATCCACAGGGGTAGTGGAAGCTTTCTTT. The rearrangement links TRBV28 to TRBJ1-1; 7 nucleotides align to TRBD1. CDR1 MDHEN and CDR2 SYDVKM come from the germline V gene. The length of the CDR3 is 13 residues. The ends lost 6 bases at V and 8 bases at J; junction bases unmatched: 9.